Shown below are 22 T cell receptor beta chains from a single sample sequenced in a study of tumor-infiltrating lymphocytes in localized non-small cell lung cancer. Here immunoSEQ multiplex PCR was the method, and the copy in TCRdb shows in-frame clones only, minus some. The sample yields around 16,000 clones, around 72% seen once. Sequencing input: lung tumor tissue. The receptors originated from a human donor with non-small cell lung cancer.

CDR3 in DNA: TGCGCCAGCAGCTTGGCCACGGGCAACCAAAACTATGGCTACACCTTC. Translated, it gives CASSLATGNQNYGYTF. This sequence joins TRBV5-1 and TRBJ1-2; D not resolved. Germline CDR1 reads SGHRS; CDR2 reads YFSETQ. The V and J ends lost 0 bases and 2 bases respectively, with 14 bases between them. There are 16 residues in the CDR3.

The CDR3 nucleotides are TGTGCCAGCTCACAAAGTCCCACCGGGGAGCTGTTTTTT. It encodes CASSQSPTGELFF. The chain links TRBV18 to TRBJ2-2; D is uncertain. The CDR3 runs 13 residues. The germline gives CDR1 KGHSH, CDR2 LQKENI. With 4 bases removed from V and 4 bases from J, the gap between germline ends came to 7 bases.

The V and J genes are TRBV15 and TRBJ1-5; D ambiguous. V was pared by 0 bases and J by 1 base, with 22 bases between. The CDR3 sequence is 20 residues long. Looked up from germline, CDR1 is LNHNV and CDR2 is YYDKDF (reference sequence). The CDR3 is CATSREKLGPPTLSNQPQHF. The DNA of the CDR3 is TGTGCCACCAGCAGAGAGAAACTTGGCCCGCCCACCCTAAGCAATCAGCCCCAGCATTTT.

The V and J genes are TRBV6-5 and TRBJ1-2, with D perhaps matching TRBD1 (5 bases). This CDR3 has 14 residues. From germline, CDR1 is MNHEY and CDR2 SVGAGI. V lost 6 bases, J lost 8 bases, and 19 bases lay in between. CDR3 protein: CASRSTGNMDGYTF. CDR3 DNA: TGTGCCAGCAGATCCACAGGAAATATGGACGGCTACACCTTC.

The V and J genes are TRBV29-1 and TRBJ2-1, with D perhaps matching TRBD1 (5 bases). The CDR3 totals 11 residues. The germline V and J ends were trimmed by 6 bases and 4 bases, with 7 bases remaining between them. Germline assignment: CDR1 SQVTM and CDR2 ANQGSEA. The CDR3 nucleotides read TGCAGCGTCGCAGGGTACAATGAGCAGTTCTTC. Amino acids: CSVAGYNEQFF.

This rearrangement joins TRBV2 to TRBJ2-3; 7 bases are shared with TRBD1. V was clipped by 6 bases and J by 1 base; unmatched bases: 7. From germline, CDR1 is SNHLY and CDR2 FYNNEI. The CDR3 is made up of 15 amino acids. The CDR3 coding sequence is TGTGCCAGCAGCGCCCGACAGGGACGCACAGATACGCAGTATTTT. The encoded protein is CASSARQGRTDTQYF.

This clone qualifies as medium-sized. The J gene is TRBJ1-1, the V gene TRBV5-5; 8 nucleotides align to TRBD1. The J segment lost 5 bases and the V segment lost 4 bases, leaving 7 bases of the junction unmatched. The length of the CDR3 is 14 residues. Germline V gene data show CDR1 as SGHKS and CDR2 as YYEKEE (reference sequence). In DNA form, the CDR3 reads TGTGCCAGCAGCATACGGACAGGGAGAACTGAAGCTTTCTTT. Protein sequence: CASSIRTGRTEAFF.

This sequence joins TRBV18 and TRBJ2-1, with 11 bases matching TRBD2. This CDR3 region has 15 residues. Germline trimming cut 6 bases from V and 4 bases from J; bases unmatched to any gene: 5. Per the germline V gene, CDR1 is KGHSH and CDR2 is LQKENI. The CDR3 spells CASSQGLAAYNEQFF. In DNA, the CDR3 is TGTGCCAGCTCGCAGGGACTAGCGGCTTACAATGAGCAGTTCTTC.

This chain joins TRBV28 and TRBJ2-6; D is perhaps TRBD1 (10 bases). Trimming took off 2 bases at V and 2 bases at J, with 34 bases between the two ends. CDR1 and CDR2 from the germline V gene are MDHEN and SYDVKM. The CDR3 is 24 residues long. Here the CDR3 reads CASSLVWDRGLAGRGVAGANVLTF. CDR3 sequence (DNA): TGTGCCAGCAGTTTAGTTTGGGACAGGGGTCTAGCGGGGAGGGGTGTCGCTGGGGCCAACGTCCTGACTTTC.

The chain recombines TRBV9 with TRBJ2-1; D not certain. This CDR3 contains 14 residues. From germline, CDR1 is SGDLS and CDR2 YYNGEE. With 1 base removed from V and 5 bases from J, the gap between germline ends came to 10 bases. The CDR3 region is CASSVFGGDNEQFF. CDR3 coding DNA: TGTGCCAGCAGCGTATTTGGCGGAGACAATGAGCAGTTCTTC.

This rearrangement joins TRBV19 to TRBJ2-3, with D possibly called TRBD1 or TRBD2 (5 bases each). V lost 3 bases, J lost 2 bases, and 12 bases lay in between. The CDR3 contains 15 residues. Germline CDR1 reads LNHDA; CDR2 reads SQIVND (reference sequence). CDR3 in DNA: TGTGCCAGTAGTATGGCCGGGACCAACACAGATACGCAGTATTTT. It yields the protein CASSMAGTNTDTQYF.

This sequence joins TRBV28 and TRBJ2-2, with D hard to call. The CDR3 is 13 residues long. V was cut by 3 bases and J by 4 bases, with 6 bases left in between. From germline, CDR1 is MDHEN and CDR2 SYDVKM. CDR3 loop: CASSFPFTGELFF. The CDR3 nucleotides are TGTGCCAGCAGTTTTCCCTTCACCGGGGAGCTGTTTTTT.

By its share, this clone is medium-sized. V usage is TRBV28 and J usage is TRBJ1-2; D is unclear. CDR3 length: 13 amino acids. With 3 bases removed from V and 4 bases from J, the gap between germline ends came to 9 bases. Germline CDR1 reads MDHEN; CDR2 reads SYDVKM. This CDR3 is CASSLAGPYGYTF. Here the CDR3 DNA reads TGTGCCAGCAGTTTGGCAGGACCCTATGGCTACACCTTC.

V is TRBV4-1 and J is TRBJ1-2; D gene ambiguous. The CDR3 sequence is 14 residues long. Germline loops: CDR1 MGHRA, CDR2 YSYEKL. V was pared by 0 bases and J by 2 bases, with 7 bases between. CDR3 nucleotides: TGCGCCAGCAGCCAAGATCACAGAAACTATGGCTACACCTTC. Its translation is CASSQDHRNYGYTF.

This chain links TRBV7-2 with TRBJ2-7, with D possibly TRBD1 on 5 matching bases. V lost 5 bases and J 2 bases, leaving 10 bases between the germline ends. The CDR3 covers 13 residues. CDR1 is SGHTA, CDR2 FQGNSA, per germline. In DNA, the CDR3 is TGTGCCAGCAGCATAGGGGCTACCTACGAGCAGTACTTC. Translated, it gives CASSIGATYEQYF.

The rearrangement uses TRBV5-6 and TRBJ1-6; 7 nucleotides agree with TRBD1. In germline, CDR1 is SGHDT, CDR2 YYEEEE. With 6 bases clipped from V and 9 bases from J, the junction kept 12 bases outside the gene matches. This CDR3 has 15 residues. In DNA form, the CDR3 reads TGTGCCAGCACCCGGACAGGTCTCTGGGGTTCACCCCTCCACTTT. Translation gives CASTRTGLWGSPLHF. Looking up the rest from reference TRBV5-6 and TRBJ1-6 gives the full variable domain: DAGVTQSPTHLIKTRGQQVTLRCSPKSGHDTVSWYQQALGQGPQFIFQYYEEEERQRGNFPDRFSGHQFPNYSSELNVNALLLGDSALYLCASTRTGLWGSPLHFGNGTRLTVT.

The V and J genes are TRBV11-1 and TRBJ1-1; 9 bases agree with TRBD1. This CDR3 comprises 16 residues. Germline V gives CDR1 SGHAT, CDR2 FQDESV (reference sequence). V shed 4 bases and J 5 bases; nucleotides not matched to a gene: 11. The CDR3 sequence is CASSYNRGPVRTEAFF. As DNA, the CDR3 is TGTGCCAGCAGCTATAACAGGGGGCCCGTTCGTACTGAAGCTTTCTTT.

The V gene is TRBV4-3, the J gene TRBJ1-6, with 7 bases matching TRBD1. CDR3 length equals 15 residues. Trimming took 4 bases from V and 7 from J; bases not matched to a gene: 7. Germline values: CDR1 LGHNA, CDR2 YSLEER. The CDR3 DNA is TGCGCCAGCAGCCCTACGACAGGGAAAAATTCACCCCTCCACTTT. Protein: CASSPTTGKNSPLHF.

The chain has TRBV4-3 and TRBJ1-1; possible D gene TRBD1, 5 bases. The CDR3 runs 15 residues. Germline assignment: CDR1 LGHNA and CDR2 YSLEER. Between the trimmed V and J ends, which lost 0 bases and 7 bases, there was a span of 15 bases. CDR3 bases: TGCGCCAGCAGCCAAGAATTCCAGGGCTCCGGTGAAGCTTTCTTT. Amino acid sequence: CASSQEFQGSGEAFF.

This clone has a single count. The chain has TRBV7-2 and TRBJ1-1, with D possibly matching TRBD1 (5 bases). CDR3 size: 13 residues. Germline V lookup: CDR1 SGHTA, CDR2 FQGNSA. V shed 2 bases and J shed 3 bases, with 7 bases lying between them. The CDR3 protein is CASSLQQDTEAFF. The CDR3 DNA sequence: TGTGCCAGCAGCTTACAACAGGACACTGAAGCTTTCTTT.

This rearrangement joins TRBV7-2 to TRBJ1-6; D unclear. The CDR3 consists of 15 residues. CDR1 SGHTA and CDR2 FQGNSA come from the germline V gene. The V gene lost 1 base and the J gene lost 9 bases, with 13 bases spanning the gap. Here the CDR3 DNA reads TGTGCCAGCAGCTTAGATGTGGGGAGCGGTTCACCCCTCCACTTT. Translated, it gives CASSLDVGSGSPLHF. Full variable domain (missing parts from reference TRBV7-2 and TRBJ1-6): GAGVSQSPSNKVTEKGKDVELRCDPISGHTALYWYRQSLGQGLEFLIYFQGNSAPDKSGLPSDRFSAERTGGSVSTLTIQRTQQEDSAVYLCASSLDVGSGSPLHFGNGTRLTVT.

The chain uses TRBV27 and TRBJ2-7; D is uncertain. V was shortened by 6 bases and J by 5 bases, with 17 bases between the two germline ends. The CDR3 has 14 amino acids. The germline V gene encodes CDR1 MNHEY and CDR2 SMNVEV (reference sequence). CDR3 amino acids: CASRRGAPLNEQYF. As DNA, the CDR3 is TGTGCCAGCAGGAGAGGTGCCCCCCTCAACGAGCAGTACTTC.